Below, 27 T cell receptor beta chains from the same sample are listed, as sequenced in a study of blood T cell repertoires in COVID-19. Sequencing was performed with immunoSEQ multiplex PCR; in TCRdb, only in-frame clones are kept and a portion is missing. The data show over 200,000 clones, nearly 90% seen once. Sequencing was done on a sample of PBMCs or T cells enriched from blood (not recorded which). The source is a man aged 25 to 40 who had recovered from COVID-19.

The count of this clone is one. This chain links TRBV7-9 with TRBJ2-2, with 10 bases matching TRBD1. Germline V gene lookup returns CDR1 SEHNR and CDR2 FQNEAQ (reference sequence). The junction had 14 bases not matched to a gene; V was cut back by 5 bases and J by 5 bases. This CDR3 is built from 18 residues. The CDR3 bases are TGTGCCAGCAGCCCACACCCACCTTGGACAGGGGGTACCGGGGAGCTGTTTTTT. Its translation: CASSPHPPWTGGTGELFF.

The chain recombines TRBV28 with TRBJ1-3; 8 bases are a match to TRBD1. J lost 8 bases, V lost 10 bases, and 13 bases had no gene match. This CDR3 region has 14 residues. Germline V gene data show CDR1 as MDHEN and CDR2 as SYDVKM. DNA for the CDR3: TGTGCCAAAACGAACAGGGGGGGAGTAGACACCATATATTTT. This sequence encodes CAKTNRGGVDTIYF.

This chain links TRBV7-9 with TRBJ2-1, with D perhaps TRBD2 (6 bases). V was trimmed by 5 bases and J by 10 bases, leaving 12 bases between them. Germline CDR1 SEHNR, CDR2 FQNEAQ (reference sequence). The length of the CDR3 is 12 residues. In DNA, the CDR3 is TGTGCCAGCAGCCCTATCCGGGGGGAGCAGTTCTTC. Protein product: CASSPIRGEQFF.

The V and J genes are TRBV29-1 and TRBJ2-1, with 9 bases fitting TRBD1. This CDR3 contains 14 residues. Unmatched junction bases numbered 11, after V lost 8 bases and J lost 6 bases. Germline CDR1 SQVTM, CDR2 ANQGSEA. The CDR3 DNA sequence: TGCAGCTCCCCTCTGGAGGACAGGGGCAATGAGCAGTTCTTC. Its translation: CSSPLEDRGNEQFF.

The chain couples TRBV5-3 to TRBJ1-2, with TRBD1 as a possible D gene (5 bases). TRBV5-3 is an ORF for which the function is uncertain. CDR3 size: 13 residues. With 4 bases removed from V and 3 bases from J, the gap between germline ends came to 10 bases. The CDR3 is CARSRATDYGYTF. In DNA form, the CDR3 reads TGTGCCAGAAGCAGAGCGACAGACTATGGCTACACCTTC.

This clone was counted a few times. CDR3 bases: TGTGCCAGCAGCCGGCAGGGGATTAACTATGGCTACACCTTC. It translates to CASSRQGINYGYTF. This chain joins TRBV14 and TRBJ1-2; D is possibly TRBD1 (6 bases). Germline V gives CDR1 SGHDN, CDR2 FVKESK. The CDR3 totals 14 residues. The V and J ends lost 4 bases and 1 base respectively, with 10 bases between them. Together with reference TRBV14 and TRBJ1-2, the CDR3 gives the full variable domain: EAGVTQFPSHSVIEKGQTVTLRCDPISGHDNLYWYRRVMGKEIKFLLHFVKESKQDESGMPNNRFLAERTGGTYSTLKVQPAELEDSGVYFCASSRQGINYGYTFGSGTRLTVV.

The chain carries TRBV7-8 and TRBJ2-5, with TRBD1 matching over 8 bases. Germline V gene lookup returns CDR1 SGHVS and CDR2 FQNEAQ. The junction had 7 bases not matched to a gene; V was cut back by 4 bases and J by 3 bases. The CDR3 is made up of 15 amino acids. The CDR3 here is CASSSNRGRKETQYF. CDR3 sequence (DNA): TGTGCCAGCAGCTCTAACAGGGGGAGGAAAGAGACCCAGTACTTC.

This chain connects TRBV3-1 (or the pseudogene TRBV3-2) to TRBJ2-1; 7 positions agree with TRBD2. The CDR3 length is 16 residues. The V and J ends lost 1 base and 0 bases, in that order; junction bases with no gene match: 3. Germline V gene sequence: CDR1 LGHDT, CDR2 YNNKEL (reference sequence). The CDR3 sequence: CASSQVRGVSYNEQFF. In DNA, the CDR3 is TGTGCCAGCAGCCAAGTTCGGGGGGTCTCCTACAATGAGCAGTTCTTC.

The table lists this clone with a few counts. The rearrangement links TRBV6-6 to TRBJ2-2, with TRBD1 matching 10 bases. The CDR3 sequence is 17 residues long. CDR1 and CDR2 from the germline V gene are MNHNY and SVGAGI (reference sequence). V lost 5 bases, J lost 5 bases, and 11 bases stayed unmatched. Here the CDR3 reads CASSRLTGTGVTGELFF. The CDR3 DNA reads TGTGCCAGCAGTCGTCTAACCGGGACAGGGGTTACCGGGGAGCTGTTTTTT.

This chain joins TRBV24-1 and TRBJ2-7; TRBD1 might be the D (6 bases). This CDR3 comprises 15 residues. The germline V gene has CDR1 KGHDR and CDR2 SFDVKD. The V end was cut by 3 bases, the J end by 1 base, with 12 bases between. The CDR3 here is CATSDGLGTSYEQYF. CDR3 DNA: TGTGCCACCAGTGATGGATTAGGGACATCCTACGAGCAGTACTTC.

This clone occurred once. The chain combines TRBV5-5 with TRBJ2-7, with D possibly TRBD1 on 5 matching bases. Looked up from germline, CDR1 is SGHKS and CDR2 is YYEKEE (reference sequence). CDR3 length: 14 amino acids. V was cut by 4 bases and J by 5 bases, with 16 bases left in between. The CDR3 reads CASSIRVGMDEQYF. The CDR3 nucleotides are TGTGCCAGCAGCATCAGGGTCGGTATGGACGAGCAGTACTTC. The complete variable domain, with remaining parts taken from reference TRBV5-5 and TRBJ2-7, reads DAGVTQSPTHLIKTRGQQVTLRCSPISGHKSVSWYQQVLGQGPQFIFQYYEKEERGRGNFPDRFSARQFPNYSSELNVNALLLGDSALYLCASSIRVGMDEQYFGPGTRLTVT.

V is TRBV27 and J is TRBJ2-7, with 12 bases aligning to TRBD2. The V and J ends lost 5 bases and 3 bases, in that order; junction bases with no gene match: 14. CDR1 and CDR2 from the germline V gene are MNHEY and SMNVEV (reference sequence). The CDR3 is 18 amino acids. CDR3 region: CASSTTPPGTSGFYEQYF. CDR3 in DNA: TGTGCCAGCAGTACAACCCCCCCCGGGACTAGCGGGTTCTACGAGCAGTACTTC.

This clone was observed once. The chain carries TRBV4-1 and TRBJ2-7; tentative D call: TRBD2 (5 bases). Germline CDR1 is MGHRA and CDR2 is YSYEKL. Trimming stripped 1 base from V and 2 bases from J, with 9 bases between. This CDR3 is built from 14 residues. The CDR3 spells CASSQGRSTYEQYF. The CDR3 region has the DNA TGCGCCAGCAGCCAAGGGAGGAGTACCTACGAGCAGTACTTC.

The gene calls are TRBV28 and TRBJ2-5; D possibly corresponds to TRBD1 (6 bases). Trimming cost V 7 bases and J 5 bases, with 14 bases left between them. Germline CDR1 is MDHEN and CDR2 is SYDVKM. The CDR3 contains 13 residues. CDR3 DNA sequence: TGTGCCAGCAAGGCAGGGGAAGGGGAGACCCAGTACTTC. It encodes CASKAGEGETQYF.

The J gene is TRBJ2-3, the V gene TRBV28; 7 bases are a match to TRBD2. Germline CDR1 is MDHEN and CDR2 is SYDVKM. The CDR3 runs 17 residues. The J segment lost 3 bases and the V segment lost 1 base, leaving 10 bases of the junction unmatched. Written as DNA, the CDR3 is TGTGCCAGCAGTTTATATCTCGCGGGACTAAGGACAGATACGCAGTATTTT. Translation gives CASSLYLAGLRTDTQYF.

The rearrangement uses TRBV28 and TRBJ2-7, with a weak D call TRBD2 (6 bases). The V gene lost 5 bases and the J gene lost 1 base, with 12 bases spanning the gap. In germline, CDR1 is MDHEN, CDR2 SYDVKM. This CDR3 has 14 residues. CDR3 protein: CASSQSGVSYEQYF. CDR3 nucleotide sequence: TGTGCCAGCAGTCAGTCGGGGGTTTCCTACGAGCAGTACTTC. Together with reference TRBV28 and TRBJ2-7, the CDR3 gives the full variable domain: DVKVTQSSRYLVKRTGEKVFLECVQDMDHENMFWYRQDPGLGLRLIYFSYDVKMKEKGDIPEGYSVSREKKERFSLILESASTNQTSMYLCASSQSGVSYEQYFGPGTRLTVT.

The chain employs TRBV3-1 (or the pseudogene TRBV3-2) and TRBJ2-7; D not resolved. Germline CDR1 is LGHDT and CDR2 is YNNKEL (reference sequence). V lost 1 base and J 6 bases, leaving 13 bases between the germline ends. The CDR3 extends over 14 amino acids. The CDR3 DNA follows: TGTGCCAGCAGCCAAGTTGCGGCTCCGGTCGAGCAGTACTTC. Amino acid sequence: CASSQVAAPVEQYF.

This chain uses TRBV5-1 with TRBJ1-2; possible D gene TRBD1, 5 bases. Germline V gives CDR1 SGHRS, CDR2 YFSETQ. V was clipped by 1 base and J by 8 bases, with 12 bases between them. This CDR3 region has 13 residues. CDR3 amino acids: CASSLLSDSGYTF. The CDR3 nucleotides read TGCGCCAGCAGCTTGCTCAGTGACAGCGGCTACACCTTC.

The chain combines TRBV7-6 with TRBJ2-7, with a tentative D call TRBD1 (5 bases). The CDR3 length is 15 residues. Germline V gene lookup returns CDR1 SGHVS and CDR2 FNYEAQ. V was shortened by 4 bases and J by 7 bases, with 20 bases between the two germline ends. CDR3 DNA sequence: TGTGCCAGCAGCTCCCGGCCAGGGATGGGATGGGAGCAGTACTTC. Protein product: CASSSRPGMGWEQYF.

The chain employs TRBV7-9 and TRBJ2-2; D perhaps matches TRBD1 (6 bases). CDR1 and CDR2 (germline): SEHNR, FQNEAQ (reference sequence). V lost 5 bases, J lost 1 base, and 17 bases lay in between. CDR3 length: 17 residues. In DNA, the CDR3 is TGTGCCAGCAGCCTTCCGTCCGGGACAATGAACACCGGGGAGCTGTTTTTT. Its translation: CASSLPSGTMNTGELFF.

The CDR3 loop reads CAWSPLRGVYF. The DNA of the CDR3 is TGTGCCTGGAGTCCCCTCAGGGGGGTGTACTTC. This chain links TRBV30 with TRBJ2-7; TRBD1 might be the D (7 bases). The CDR3 runs 11 residues. Trimming removed 2 bases at V and 12 bases at J, with 14 bases between. CDR1 is GTSNPN and CDR2 is SVGIG in the germline V gene (reference sequence).

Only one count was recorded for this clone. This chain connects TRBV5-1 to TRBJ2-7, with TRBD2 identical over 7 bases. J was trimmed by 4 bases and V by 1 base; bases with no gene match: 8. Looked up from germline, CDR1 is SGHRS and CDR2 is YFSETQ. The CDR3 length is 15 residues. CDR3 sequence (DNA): TGCGCCAGCAGCTTGAACCCGCTAGCGGAGTACGAGCAGTACTTC. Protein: CASSLNPLAEYEQYF.

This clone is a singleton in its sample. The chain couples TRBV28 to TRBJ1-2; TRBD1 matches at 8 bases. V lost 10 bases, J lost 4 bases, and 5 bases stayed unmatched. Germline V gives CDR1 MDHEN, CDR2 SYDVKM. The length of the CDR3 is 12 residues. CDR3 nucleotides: TGTGCCACAGGACAGGGAACCTATGGCTACACCTTC. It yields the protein CATGQGTYGYTF.

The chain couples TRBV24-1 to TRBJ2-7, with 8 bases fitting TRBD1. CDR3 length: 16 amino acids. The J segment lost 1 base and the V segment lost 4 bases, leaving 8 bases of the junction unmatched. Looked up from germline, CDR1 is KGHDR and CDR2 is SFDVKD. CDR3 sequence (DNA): TGTGCCACCAGTGAAAACGACAGGGGTGGGTCCTACGAGCAGTACTTC. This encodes CATSENDRGGSYEQYF.

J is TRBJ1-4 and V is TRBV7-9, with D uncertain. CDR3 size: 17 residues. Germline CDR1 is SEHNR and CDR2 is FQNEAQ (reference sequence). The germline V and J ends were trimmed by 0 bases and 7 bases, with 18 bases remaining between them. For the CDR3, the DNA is TGTGCCAGCAGCTTAGCGCTTTCGTCGCAGGAGGCTGAAAAACTGTTTTTT. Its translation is CASSLALSSQEAEKLFF.

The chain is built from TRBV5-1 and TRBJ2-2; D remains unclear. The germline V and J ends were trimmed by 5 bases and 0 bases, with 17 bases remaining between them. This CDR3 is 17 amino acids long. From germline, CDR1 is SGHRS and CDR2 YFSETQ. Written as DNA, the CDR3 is TGCGCCAGCAGAACCTCCGCTGGCGGCGCGAACACCGGGGAGCTGTTTTTT. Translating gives CASRTSAGGANTGELFF.

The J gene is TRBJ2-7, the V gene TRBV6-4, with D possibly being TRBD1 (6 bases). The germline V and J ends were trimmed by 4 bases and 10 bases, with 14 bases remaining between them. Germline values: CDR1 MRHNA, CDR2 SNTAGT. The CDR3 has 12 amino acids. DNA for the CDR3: TGTGCCAGCAGTGGGGCCCAGGGGATACAGTACTTC. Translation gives CASSGAQGIQYF.